Here is one T cell receptor (beta chain) with its context. Its antigen is still unknown. Base qualities are not recorded, but no much larger clone differs from it by a single base. The sample belongs to a study of CD8 T cells in Susac syndrome (dated by TCRdb to about 2019). With regard to the full study: Repertoire sequencing was used to test whether CD8+ T cell activation and differentiation in Susac syndrome was antigen driven.

RNA was extracted with the RNeasy kit and roughly 0.45 to 1 ug was reverse transcribed using random hexamers. TCR beta CDR3 regions were amplified with the immunoSEQ multiplex PCR assay covering 54 Vbeta and 13 Jbeta segments. Bias from PCR amplification was corrected by using a synthetic template baseline for primer optimization and for computational correction. Processing in the source paper ran as follows. Reads were annotated to V, D and J genes per IMGT and analyzed with immunoSEQ Analyzer, keeping only productive sequences. Clonality was computed as one minus Shannon entropy normalized by log2 of the number of productive unique sequences. For each patient and control, public and private clones were evaluated among the 100 most prevalent clones. Clones were defined as Susac-specific if absent from the healthy and MS cohorts, from 1052 published viral clones and from other ImmuneACCESS disease sequences. The public reads were reprocessed in TCRdb via fastp at Q25 and MiXCR, keeping in-frame beta chains. Identical CDR3 proteins give one entry, which carries the most common genes and DNA. TCRdb's processing, not the study's, gives the V and J calls here. The sample data list around 150,000 distinct CDR3 sequences, and 85% to 95% of these were observed just once. The ten top clones hold 0.095% to 0.14% of the sample.

High-throughput TCR beta sequencing profiled peripheral blood CD8+ and CD4+ T cells from healthy donors, Susac syndrome patients and multiple sclerosis patients. The multiple sclerosis controls were treatment-naive patients whose relapsing-remitting disease, either stable or active, fulfilled the revised McDonald criteria. Bulk CD8+ and CD4+ T cells were purified magnetically by negative isolation, whereas CD8+ TEMRA cells were enriched by FACS. Blood was collected in EDTA tubes and processed within 24 hours, with PBMCs isolated through density gradient centrifugation. PBMCs intended for TCR sequencing were cryopreserved in liquid nitrogen and were subsequently thawed in a 37 degrees C water bath. The sorted or isolated CD4+, CD8+ and CD8+ TEMRA cells had a purity of 90% or higher. The study at large found these results: The number of individuals in the TCR sequencing and HLA analysis was recognized as being relatively small.

The germline V gene specifies MDHEN as CDR1 and SYDVKM as CDR2. Trimming takes 6 bases from V and 5 bases from J, and the germline ends sit 11 bases apart. Measured from the cysteine to the phenylalanine, the CDR3 is 13 residues long. The read is trimmed to its CDR3 DNA, 39 bases read in frame from base 1. The chain was built from TRBV28 and TRBJ2-4; D gene: possibly TRBD2, on 6 matching bases. Sequenced material: CD4+ T cells from PBMCs. The sequence was obtained from a human donor with multiple sclerosis. The CDR3 protein is CASRGSGENIQYF. The bases are TGTGCCAGCAGGGGCTCGGGGGAAAACATTCAGTACTTC.